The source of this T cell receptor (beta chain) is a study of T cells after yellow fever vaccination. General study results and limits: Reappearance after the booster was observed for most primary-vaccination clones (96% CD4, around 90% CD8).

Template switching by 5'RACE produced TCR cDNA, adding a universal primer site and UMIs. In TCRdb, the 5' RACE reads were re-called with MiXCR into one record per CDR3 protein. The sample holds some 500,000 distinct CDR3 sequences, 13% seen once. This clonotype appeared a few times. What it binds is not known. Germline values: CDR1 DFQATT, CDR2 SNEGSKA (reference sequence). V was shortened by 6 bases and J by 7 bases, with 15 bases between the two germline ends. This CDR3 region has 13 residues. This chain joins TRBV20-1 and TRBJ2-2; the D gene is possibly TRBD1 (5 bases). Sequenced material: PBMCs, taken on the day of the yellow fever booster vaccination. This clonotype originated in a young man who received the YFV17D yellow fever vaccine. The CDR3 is CSAQGARIGELFF. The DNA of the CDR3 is TGCAGTGCCCAGGGTGCTCGAATCGGGGAGCTGTTTTTT.